Below, 3 T cell receptor beta chains from the same sample are listed, as sequenced in a study of beta chain features in type 1 diabetes. Regarding the study as a whole: Among all four CD4+ subsets, Type 1 diabetes patients had TCRB CDR3s that were moderately but significantly shorter.

Their antigens remain unidentified. The authors reverse transcribed all of the isolated RNA, so sequencing captured expressed TCRB transcripts. Produced via immunoSEQ multiplex PCR; TCRdb's table is partial and in-frame only. The top ten clones hold less than 0.035% of a sample with approximately 260,000 clones, around 21% of them seen once. The sequenced sample was naive CD4+ T cells from blood. The receptor source for this set is a woman aged 35 to 49 with type 1 diabetes.

This clone has just a few counts. The chain carries TRBV9 and TRBJ2-5; 10 bases are shared with TRBD2. Trimming at V came to 3 bases and at J to 4 bases, leaving 9 bases not matched to a gene. From germline, CDR1 is SGDLS and CDR2 YYNGEE. The CDR3 is made up of 16 amino acids. The CDR3 sequence is CASSGPSGSRVETQYF. CDR3 sequence (DNA): TGTGCCAGCAGCGGGCCTAGCGGGAGTCGAGTAGAGACCCAGTACTTC.

The chain couples TRBV2 to TRBJ2-7; maybe TRBD1 (6 bases). V lost 6 bases and J 2 bases, leaving 11 bases between the germline ends. The CDR3 has 13 amino acids. CDR1 and CDR2 from the germline V gene are SNHLY and FYNNEI. This chain's CDR3 is CASRPTGAYEQYF. The CDR3 bases are TGTGCCAGCAGGCCGACAGGAGCCTACGAGCAGTACTTC.

The V call is TRBV5-4, the J call TRBJ2-7; 9 positions agree with TRBD1. V gave up 5 bases and J gave up 3 bases; unmatched junction bases: 6. Germline CDR1 reads SGHNT; CDR2 reads YYREEE (reference sequence). The CDR3 extends over 14 amino acids. This chain's CDR3 is CASRGTGTHYEQYF. The CDR3 DNA reads as TGTGCCAGCAGGGGGACAGGGACACACTACGAGCAGTACTTC.